This T cell receptor (beta chain) came from a study of cytomegalovirus exposure and HLA in healthy donors. Study in general: Among the approximately 400 donors who were genotyped, around 77% fell in the genetic ancestry cluster that is associated with self-reported Caucasian donors. The study, taken as a whole, reports: A likely sequencing artifact accounted for one observed cluster of highly shared sequence variants. The listing of 150 to 200 TCR beta chains classed them as cytomegalovirus-associated. According to a later analysis, donors in an Asian-associated ancestry cluster reportedly had fewer N-insertions than the roughly 640-donor mean.

PCR amplification relied on 60 Vbeta primers (plus 13 Jbeta primers). Assay used: immunoSEQ multiplex PCR; TCRdb lists only in-frame clones, some missing. The sample contains over 70,000 clones, roughly 78% of which appear only once. With respect to this clone: As yet, its antigen is unknown.

Germline CDR1 SGDLS, CDR2 YYNGEE. The CDR3 extends over 17 amino acids. J gave up 4 bases and V 2 bases, and 10 bases lay outside the gene matches. The rearrangement joins TRBV9 to TRBJ2-3; 10 bases line up with TRBD1. The sample was PBMCs. This clonotype originated in a male donor in good health and CMV-seropositive. DNA for the CDR3: TGTGCCAGCAGCGTGCATTGGACAGGGGGGGTGGCAGATACGCAGTATTTT. Its translation: CASSVHWTGGVADTQYF.